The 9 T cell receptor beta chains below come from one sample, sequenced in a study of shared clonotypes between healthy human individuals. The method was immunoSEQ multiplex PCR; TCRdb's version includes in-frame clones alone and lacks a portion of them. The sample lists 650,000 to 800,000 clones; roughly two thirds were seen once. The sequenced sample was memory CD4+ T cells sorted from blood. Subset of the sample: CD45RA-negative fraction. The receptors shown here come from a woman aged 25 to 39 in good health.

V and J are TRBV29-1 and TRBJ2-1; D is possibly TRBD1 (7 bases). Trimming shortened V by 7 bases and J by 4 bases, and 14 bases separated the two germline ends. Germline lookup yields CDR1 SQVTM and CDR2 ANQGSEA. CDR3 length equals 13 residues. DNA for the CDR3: TGCAGCGCCGGGGGACAGATTTACAATGAGCAGTTCTTC. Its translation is CSAGGQIYNEQFF.

The DNA for the CDR3 is TGCAGCGTTCAACCTGATAGCGACGAGCAGTACTTC. It translates to CSVQPDSDEQYF. The V and J genes are TRBV29-1 and TRBJ2-7; TRBD2 might be the D (5 bases). The CDR3 contains 12 residues. Looked up from germline, CDR1 is SQVTM and CDR2 is ANQGSEA. Trimming stripped 5 bases from V and 5 bases from J, with 13 bases between.

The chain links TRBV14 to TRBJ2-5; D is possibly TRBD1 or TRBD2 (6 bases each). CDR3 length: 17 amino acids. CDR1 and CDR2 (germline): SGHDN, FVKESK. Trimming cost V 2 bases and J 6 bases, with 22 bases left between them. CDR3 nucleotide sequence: TGTGCCAGCAGCCAAAGGGATTGGCTTGGGGGCGGGAAGACCCAGTACTTC. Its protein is CASSQRDWLGGGKTQYF.

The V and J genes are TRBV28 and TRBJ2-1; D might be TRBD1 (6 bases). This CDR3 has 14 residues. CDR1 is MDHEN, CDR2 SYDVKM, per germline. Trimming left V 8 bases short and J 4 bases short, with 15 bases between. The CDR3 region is CASLRGQPYNEQFF. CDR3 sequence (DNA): TGTGCCAGCCTCAGAGGACAGCCATACAATGAGCAGTTCTTC. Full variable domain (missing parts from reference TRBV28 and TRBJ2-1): DVKVTQSSRYLVKRTGEKVFLECVQDMDHENMFWYRQDPGLGLRLIYFSYDVKMKEKGDIPEGYSVSREKKERFSLILESASTNQTSMYLCASLRGQPYNEQFFGPGTRLTVL.

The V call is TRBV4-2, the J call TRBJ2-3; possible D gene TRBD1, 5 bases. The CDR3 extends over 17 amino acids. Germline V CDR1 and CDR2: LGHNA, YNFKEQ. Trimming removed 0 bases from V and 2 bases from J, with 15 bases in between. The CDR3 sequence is CASSQEGQGGYTDTQYF. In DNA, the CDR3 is TGTGCCAGCAGCCAAGAAGGCCAGGGCGGATACACAGATACGCAGTATTTT.

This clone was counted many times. The CDR3 loop reads CASSHRGEGEQYF. The CDR3 nucleotides are TGTGCCAGCAGCCACCGCGGAGAGGGCGAGCAGTACTTC. The rearrangement uses TRBV27 and TRBJ2-7, with D possibly matching TRBD2 (5 bases). This CDR3 spans 13 amino acids. The ends were cut back, 6 bases at V and 6 bases at J, with 15 bases in the middle. CDR1 and CDR2 (germline): MNHEY, SMNVEV (reference sequence).

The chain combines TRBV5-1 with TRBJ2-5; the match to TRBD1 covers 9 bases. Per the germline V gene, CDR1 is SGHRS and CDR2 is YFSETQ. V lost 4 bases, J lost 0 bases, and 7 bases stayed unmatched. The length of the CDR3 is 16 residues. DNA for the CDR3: TGCGCCAGCAGCCAGGGGACAGGGTCCAACCAAGAGACCCAGTACTTC. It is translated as CASSQGTGSNQETQYF.

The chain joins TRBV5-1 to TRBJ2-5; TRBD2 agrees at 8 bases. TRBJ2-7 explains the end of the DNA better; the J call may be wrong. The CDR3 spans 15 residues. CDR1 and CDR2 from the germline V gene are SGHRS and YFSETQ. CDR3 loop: CASSLRTGGSNEQYF. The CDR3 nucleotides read TGCGCCAGCAGCTTGAGGACGGGAGGGAGTAACGAGCAGTACTTC.

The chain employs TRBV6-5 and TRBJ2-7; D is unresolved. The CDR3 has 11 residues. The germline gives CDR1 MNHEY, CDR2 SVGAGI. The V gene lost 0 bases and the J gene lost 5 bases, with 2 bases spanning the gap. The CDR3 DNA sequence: TGTGCCAGCAGTTACTCACACGAGCAGTACTTC. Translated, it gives CASSYSHEQYF.